This T cell receptor beta chain was found in a study of identical twins. Study-level results: Insertions were reduced in abundant cord blood beta clonotypes but not in memory repertoires.

This clonotype came up many times. Its antigen is not identified. After template switching added a universal primer site, the resulting cDNA carried unique molecular identifiers. TCRdb ran MiXCR on the 5' RACE reads and lists one entry per CDR3 protein. The table lists hundreds of thousands of distinct CDR3 sequences, about 7% of them singletons. The CDR3 sequence is 12 residues long. The junction had 3 bases not matched to a gene; V was cut back by 3 bases and J by 8 bases. CDR1 and CDR2 (germline): SGHDN, FVKESK. Another study also made use of these data, one on yellow fever vaccine responses in identical twins.

The clonotype comes from a woman younger than 30 in good health. The chain employs TRBV14 and TRBJ1-1, with TRBD1 identical over 7 bases. Sequenced sample: PBMCs. In DNA, the CDR3 is TGTGCCAGCAGCCAGACAGGGACCGAAGCTTTCTTT. It encodes CASSQTGTEAFF.